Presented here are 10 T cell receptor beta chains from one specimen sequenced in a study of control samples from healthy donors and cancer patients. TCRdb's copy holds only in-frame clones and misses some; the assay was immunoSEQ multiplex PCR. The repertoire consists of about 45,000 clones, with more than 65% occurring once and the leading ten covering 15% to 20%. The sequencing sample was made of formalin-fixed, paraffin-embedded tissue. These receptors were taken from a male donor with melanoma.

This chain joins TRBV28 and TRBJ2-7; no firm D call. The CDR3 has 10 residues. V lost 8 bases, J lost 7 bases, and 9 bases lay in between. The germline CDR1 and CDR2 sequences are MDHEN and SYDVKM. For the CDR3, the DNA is TGTGCCAGCGGATACTATGAGCAGTACTTC. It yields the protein CASGYYEQYF.

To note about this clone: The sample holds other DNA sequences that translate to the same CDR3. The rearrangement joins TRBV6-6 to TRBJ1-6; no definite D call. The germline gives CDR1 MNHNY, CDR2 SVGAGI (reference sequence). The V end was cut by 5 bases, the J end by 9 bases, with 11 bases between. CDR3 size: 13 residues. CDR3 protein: CASSPTGISPLHF. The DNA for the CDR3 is TGTGCCAGCAGTCCCACCGGGATTTCACCCCTCCACTTT.

The DNA of the CDR3 is TGTGCCACCAGCAGAGGACGGGACACTGAAGCTTTCTTT. Its translation is CATSRGRDTEAFF. The chain recombines TRBV15 with TRBJ1-1, with D unclear. The V end was cut by 1 base, the J end by 3 bases, with 6 bases between. This CDR3 is 13 amino acids long. Germline V gene data show CDR1 as LNHNV and CDR2 as YYDKDF (reference sequence).

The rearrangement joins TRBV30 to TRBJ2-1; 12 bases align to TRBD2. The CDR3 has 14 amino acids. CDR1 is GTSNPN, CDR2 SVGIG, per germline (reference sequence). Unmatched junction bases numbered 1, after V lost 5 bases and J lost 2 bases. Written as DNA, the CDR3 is TGTGCCTGGTCTAGCGGGAGGGCCTACAATGAGCAGTTCTTC. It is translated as CAWSSGRAYNEQFF.

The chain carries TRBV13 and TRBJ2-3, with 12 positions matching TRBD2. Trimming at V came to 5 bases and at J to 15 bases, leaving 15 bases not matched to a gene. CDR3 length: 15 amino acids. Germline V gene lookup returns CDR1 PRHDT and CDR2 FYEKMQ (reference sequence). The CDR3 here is CASSPSGRASPFIYF. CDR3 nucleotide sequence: TGTGCCAGCAGCCCTAGCGGGAGGGCCTCCCCCTTCATTTATTTT.

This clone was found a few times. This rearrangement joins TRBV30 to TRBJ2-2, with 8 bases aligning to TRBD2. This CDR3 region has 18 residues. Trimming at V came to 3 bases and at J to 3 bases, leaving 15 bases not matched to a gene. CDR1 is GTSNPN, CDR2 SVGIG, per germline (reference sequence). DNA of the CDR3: TGTGCCTGGAGCTCTAACAGGGCGTTCGGGAGGGACACCGGGGAGCTGTTTTTT. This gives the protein CAWSSNRAFGRDTGELFF.

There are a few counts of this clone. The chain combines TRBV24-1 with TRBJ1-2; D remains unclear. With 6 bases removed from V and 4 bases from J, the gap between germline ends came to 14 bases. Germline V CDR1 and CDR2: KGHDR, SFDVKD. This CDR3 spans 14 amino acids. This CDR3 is CATSPSMVSYGYTF. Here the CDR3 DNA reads TGTGCCACCAGTCCTAGCATGGTAAGCTATGGCTACACCTTC.

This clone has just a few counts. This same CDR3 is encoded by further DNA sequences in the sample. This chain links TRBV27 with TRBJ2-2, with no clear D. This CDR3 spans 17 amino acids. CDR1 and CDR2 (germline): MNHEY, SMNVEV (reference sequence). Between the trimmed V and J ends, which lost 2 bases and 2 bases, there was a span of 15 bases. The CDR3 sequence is CASSLHSRLTNTGELFF. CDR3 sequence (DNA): TGTGCCAGCAGTTTACACAGTCGCCTAACCAACACCGGGGAGCTGTTTTTT.

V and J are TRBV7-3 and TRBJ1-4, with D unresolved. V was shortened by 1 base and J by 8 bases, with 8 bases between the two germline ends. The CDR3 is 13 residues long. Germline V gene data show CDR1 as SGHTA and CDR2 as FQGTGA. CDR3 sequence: CASSLMGGEKLFF. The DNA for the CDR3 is TGTGCCAGCAGCTTAATGGGAGGCGAAAAACTGTTTTTT. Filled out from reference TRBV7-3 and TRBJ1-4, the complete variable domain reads GAGVSQTPSNKVTEKGKYVELRCDPISGHTALYWYRQSLGQGPEFLIYFQGTGAADDSGLPNDRFFAVRPEGSVSTLKIQRTERGDSAVYLCASSLMGGEKLFFGSGTQLSVL.

The chain's CDR3 is CASSLAFVGELFF. As DNA, the CDR3 is TGCGCCAGCAGCTTGGCCTTTGTCGGGGAGCTGTTTTTT. This chain joins TRBV5-1 and TRBJ2-2, with unresolved D. The V gene lost 0 bases and the J gene lost 7 bases, with 7 bases spanning the gap. Germline CDR1 reads SGHRS; CDR2 reads YFSETQ. This CDR3 has 13 amino acids.